This T cell receptor (beta chain) is drawn from a study of shared clonotypes between healthy human individuals. Whole-study findings and limits: Naive CD4 clonotype sharing across several donors was approximately 5%.

About this clone: The antigen is undetermined. The sample has other DNA sequences that encode this CDR3 too.

Some clones are missing from TCRdb's copy, which holds only in-frame ones; the method was immunoSEQ multiplex PCR. The sample lists about 800,000 clones, around 96% seen once, with about 0.22% in the top ten. Germline loops: CDR1 MGHDK, CDR2 SYGVNS. The CDR3 covers 13 residues. The V and J ends lost 1 base and 8 bases respectively, with 8 bases between them. Naive CD8 cells, CD45RO-negative and positively selected for CCR7, excluded terminally differentiated effector memory CD45RA+ cells. J is TRBJ2-2 and V is TRBV25-1; the D call may be TRBD1 or TRBD2 (5 bases each). Sequenced input: naive CD8+ T cells sorted from blood. This TCR came from a man aged 25 to 40 in good health. The CDR3 is CASSESGTGELFF. CDR3 DNA: TGTGCCAGCAGTGAATCCGGGACGGGGGAGCTGTTTTTT.